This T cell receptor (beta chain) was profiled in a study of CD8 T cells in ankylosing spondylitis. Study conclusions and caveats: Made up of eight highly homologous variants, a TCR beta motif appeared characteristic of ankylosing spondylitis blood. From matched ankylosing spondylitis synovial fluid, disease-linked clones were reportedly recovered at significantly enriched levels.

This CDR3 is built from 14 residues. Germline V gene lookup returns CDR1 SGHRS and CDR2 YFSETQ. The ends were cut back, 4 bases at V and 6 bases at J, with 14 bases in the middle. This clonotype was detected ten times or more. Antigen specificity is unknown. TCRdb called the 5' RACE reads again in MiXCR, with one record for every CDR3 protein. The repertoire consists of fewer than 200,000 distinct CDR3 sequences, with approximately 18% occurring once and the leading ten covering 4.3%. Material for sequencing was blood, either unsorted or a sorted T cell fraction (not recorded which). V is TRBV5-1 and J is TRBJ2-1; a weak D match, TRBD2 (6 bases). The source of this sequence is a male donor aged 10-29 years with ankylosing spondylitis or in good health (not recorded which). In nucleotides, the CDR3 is TGCGCCAGCAGCCCCCCCGGGAGCGGCAATGAGCAGTTCTTC. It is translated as CASSPPGSGNEQFF.